The 8 T cell receptor beta chains listed next were all sequenced from one sample in a study of T cell responses to AZD1222 COVID-19 vaccine. Sequencing was performed with immunoSEQ multiplex PCR; in TCRdb, only in-frame clones are kept and a portion is missing. The sample carries 150,000 to 200,000 clones, 85% to 95% recorded once. The source was peripheral blood, collected 28 days after the second AZD1222 dose. Every receptor here comes from an adult who received the AZD1222 COVID-19 vaccine.

V gene TRBV9 combines with J gene TRBJ2-1; a weak D match, TRBD1 (5 bases). V lost 0 bases and J 6 bases, leaving 13 bases between the germline ends. Germline loops: CDR1 SGDLS, CDR2 YYNGEE. The CDR3 extends over 15 amino acids. The CDR3 here is CASSVAGLDSNEQFF. The CDR3 nucleotides read TGTGCCAGCAGCGTAGCTGGCCTAGACAGCAATGAGCAGTTCTTC.

The rearrangement joins TRBV6-6 to TRBJ1-2, with D unresolved. Germline values: CDR1 MNHNY, CDR2 SVGAGI (reference sequence). The CDR3 runs 14 residues. V lost 5 bases to trimming and J lost 4 bases, with 14 bases between them. CDR3 region: CASSKAGPPYGYTF. The DNA for the CDR3 is TGTGCCAGCAGTAAAGCCGGGCCCCCCTATGGCTACACCTTC.

The chain carries TRBV6-6 and TRBJ1-6; D unresolved. Germline V lookup: CDR1 MNHNY, CDR2 SVGAGI (reference sequence). The CDR3 loop spans 13 amino acids. V was cut by 0 bases and J by 8 bases, with 5 bases left in between. DNA for the CDR3: TGTGCCAGCAGTTACTCAATCGATTCACCCCTCCACTTT. Translating gives CASSYSIDSPLHF.

V and J are TRBV19 and TRBJ1-4; D not resolved. Germline V gives CDR1 LNHDA, CDR2 SQIVND (reference sequence). Trimming stripped 5 bases from V and 6 bases from J, with 16 bases between. The CDR3 is 15 amino acids. The CDR3 protein is CASSPPGSEDEKLFF. The CDR3 bases are TGTGCCAGTAGTCCACCGGGCTCAGAGGATGAAAAACTGTTTTTT.

The J gene is TRBJ1-4, the V gene TRBV4-1; D gene uncertain. Trimming took off 0 bases at V and 0 bases at J, with 11 bases between the two ends. Germline loops: CDR1 MGHRA, CDR2 YSYEKL. The CDR3 spans 17 residues. Written as DNA, the CDR3 is TGCGCCAGCAGCCAAGACCGGGAGGAGTCAACTAATGAAAAACTGTTTTTT. This translates into CASSQDREESTNEKLFF.

The chain couples TRBV9 to TRBJ1-6; tentatively, D is TRBD1 (6 bases). Trimming stripped 4 bases from V and 5 bases from J, with 13 bases between. Germline-derived CDR1 and CDR2 are SGDLS and YYNGEE. The CDR3 runs 15 residues. The CDR3 sequence: CASSQWTENNSPLHF. The CDR3 DNA sequence: TGTGCCAGCAGCCAGTGGACAGAAAATAATTCACCCCTCCACTTT.

The chain is built from TRBV7-3 and TRBJ1-1; TRBD1 might be the D (6 bases). Germline CDR1 reads SGHTA; CDR2 reads FQGTGA. The CDR3 loop spans 17 amino acids. V was shortened by 5 bases and J by 3 bases, with 22 bases between the two germline ends. CDR3: CASSTQQGTLEDTEAFF. The CDR3 DNA reads as TGTGCCAGCAGCACCCAACAGGGTACCCTTGAGGACACTGAAGCTTTCTTT.

The CDR3 loop reads CSVRAKGTTGNTEAFF. CDR3 DNA sequence: TGCAGCGTTAGGGCCAAGGGGACAACTGGGAACACTGAAGCTTTCTTT. The chain recombines TRBV29-1 with TRBJ1-1; weak D call: TRBD1 (6 bases). V lost 5 bases and J lost 1, with 20 bases in between. Per the germline V gene, CDR1 is SQVTM and CDR2 is ANQGSEA. The CDR3 is 16 amino acids.